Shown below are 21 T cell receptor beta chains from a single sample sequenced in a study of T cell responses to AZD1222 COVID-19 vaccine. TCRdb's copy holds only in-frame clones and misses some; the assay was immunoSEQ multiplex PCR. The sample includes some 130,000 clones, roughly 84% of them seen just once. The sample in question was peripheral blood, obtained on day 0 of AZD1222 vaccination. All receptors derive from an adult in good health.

The CDR3 sequence is CASSPTGVPANDYNEQFF. For the CDR3, the DNA is TGTGCCAGCTCACCTACAGGGGTCCCCGCCAACGACTACAATGAGCAGTTCTTC. The chain joins TRBV18 to TRBJ2-1, with TRBD1 identical over 7 bases. The J segment lost 3 bases and the V segment lost 3 bases, leaving 14 bases of the junction unmatched. This CDR3 is built from 18 residues. The V gene's germline CDR1 is KGHSH and CDR2 LQKENI.

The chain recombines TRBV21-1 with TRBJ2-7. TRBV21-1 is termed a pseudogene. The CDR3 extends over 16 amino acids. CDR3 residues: CASSKPANLPPHEQYF. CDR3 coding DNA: TGTGCCAGCAGCAAACCGGCAAACCTCCCACCCCACGAGCAGTACTTC.

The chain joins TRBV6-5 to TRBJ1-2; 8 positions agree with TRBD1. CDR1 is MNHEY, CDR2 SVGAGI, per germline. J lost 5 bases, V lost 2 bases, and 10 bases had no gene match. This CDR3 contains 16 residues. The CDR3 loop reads CASSYGGQGAEYGYTF. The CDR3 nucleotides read TGTGCCAGCAGTTACGGTGGGCAGGGGGCTGAATATGGCTACACCTTC.

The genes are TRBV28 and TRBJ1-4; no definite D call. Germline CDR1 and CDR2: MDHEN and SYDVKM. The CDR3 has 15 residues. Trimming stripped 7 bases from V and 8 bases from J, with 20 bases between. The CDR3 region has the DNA TGTGCCAGCACCACACGACAAGGGCGGAACGAAAAACTGTTTTTT. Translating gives CASTTRQGRNEKLFF.

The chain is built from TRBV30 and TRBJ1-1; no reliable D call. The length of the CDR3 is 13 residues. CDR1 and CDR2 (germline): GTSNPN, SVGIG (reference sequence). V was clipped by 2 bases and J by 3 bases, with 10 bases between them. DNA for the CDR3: TGTGCCTGGAGTCCATACCAGTACACTGAAGCTTTCTTT. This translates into CAWSPYQYTEAFF.

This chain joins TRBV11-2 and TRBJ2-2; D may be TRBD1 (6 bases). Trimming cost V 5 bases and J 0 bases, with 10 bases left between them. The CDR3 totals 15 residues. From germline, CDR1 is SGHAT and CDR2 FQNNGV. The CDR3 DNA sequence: TGTGCCAGCAGCCCCTGGACAGCGAACACCGGGGAGCTGTTTTTT. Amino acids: CASSPWTANTGELFF.

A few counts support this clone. The CDR3 DNA is TGTGCCAGCAGTGAAGAAAAGGGACGGACTGAAGCTTTCTTT. Residues: CASSEEKGRTEAFF. This chain uses TRBV2 with TRBJ1-1; TRBD1 is a possible D gene (5 bases). V was trimmed by 1 base and J by 5 bases, leaving 11 bases between them. Germline V gives CDR1 SNHLY, CDR2 FYNNEI. This CDR3 has 14 amino acids.

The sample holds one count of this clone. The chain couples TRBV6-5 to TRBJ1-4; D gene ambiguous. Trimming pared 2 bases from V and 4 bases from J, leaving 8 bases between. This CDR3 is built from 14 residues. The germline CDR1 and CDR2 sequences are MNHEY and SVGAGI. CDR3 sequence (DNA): TGTGCCAGCAGTTACGGAGGTAGTAATGAAAAACTGTTTTTT. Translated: CASSYGGSNEKLFF.

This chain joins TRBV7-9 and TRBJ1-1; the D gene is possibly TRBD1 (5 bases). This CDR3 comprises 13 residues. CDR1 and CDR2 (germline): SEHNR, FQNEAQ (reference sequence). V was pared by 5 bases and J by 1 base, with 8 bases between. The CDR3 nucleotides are TGTGCCAGCAGCCGGGACCCGAACACTGAAGCTTTCTTT. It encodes CASSRDPNTEAFF. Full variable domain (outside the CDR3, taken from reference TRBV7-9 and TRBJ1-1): DTGVSQNPRHKITKRGQNVTFRCDPISEHNRLYWYRQTLGQGPEFLTYFQNEAQLEKSRLLSDRFSAERPKGSFSTLEIQRTEQGDSAMYLCASSRDPNTEAFFGQGTRLTVV.

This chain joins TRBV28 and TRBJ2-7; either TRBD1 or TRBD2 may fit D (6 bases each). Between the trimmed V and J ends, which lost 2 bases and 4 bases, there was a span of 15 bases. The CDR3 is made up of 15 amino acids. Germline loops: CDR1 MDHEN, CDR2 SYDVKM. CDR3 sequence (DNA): TGTGCCAGCAGTTTAAGGGGGGCGCTTGATTACGAGCAGTACTTC. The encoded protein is CASSLRGALDYEQYF.

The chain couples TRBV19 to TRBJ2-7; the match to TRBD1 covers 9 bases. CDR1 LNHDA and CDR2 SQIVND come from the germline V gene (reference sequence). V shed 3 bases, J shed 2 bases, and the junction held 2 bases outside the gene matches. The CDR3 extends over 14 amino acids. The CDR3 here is CASSMDRGTYEQYF. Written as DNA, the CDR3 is TGTGCCAGTAGTATGGACAGGGGCACCTACGAGCAGTACTTC. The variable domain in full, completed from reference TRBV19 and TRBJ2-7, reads DGGITQSPKYLFRKEGQNVTLSCEQNLNHDAMYWYRQDPGQGLRLIYYSQIVNDFQKGDIAEGYSVSREKKESFPLTVTSAQKNPTAFYLCASSMDRGTYEQYFGPGTRLTVT.

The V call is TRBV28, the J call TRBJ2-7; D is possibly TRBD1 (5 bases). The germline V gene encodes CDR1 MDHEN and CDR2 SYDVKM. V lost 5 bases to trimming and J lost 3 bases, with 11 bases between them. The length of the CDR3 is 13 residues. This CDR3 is CASSGRTHYEQYF. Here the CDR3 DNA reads TGTGCCAGCAGTGGACGGACACACTACGAGCAGTACTTC.

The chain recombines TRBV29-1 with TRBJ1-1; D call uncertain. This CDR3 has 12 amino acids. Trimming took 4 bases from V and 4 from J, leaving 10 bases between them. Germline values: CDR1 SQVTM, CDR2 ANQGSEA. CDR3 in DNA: TGCAGCGTTGCAAAATCCGGCACTGAAGCTTTCTTT. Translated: CSVAKSGTEAFF.

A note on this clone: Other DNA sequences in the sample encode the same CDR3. Here the CDR3 reads CASSLAGSYNEQFF. The CDR3 DNA reads as TGTGCCAGCAGCTTGGCAGGGTCCTACAATGAGCAGTTCTTC. The chain links TRBV7-9 to TRBJ2-1; tentatively, D is TRBD1 (5 bases). With 3 bases removed from V and 1 base from J, the gap between germline ends came to 7 bases. Germline-derived CDR1 and CDR2 are SEHNR and FQNEAQ (reference sequence). This CDR3 is 14 amino acids long. Full variable domain (remainder filled in from reference TRBV7-9 and TRBJ2-1): DTGVSQNPRHKITKRGQNVTFRCDPISEHNRLYWYRQTLGQGPEFLTYFQNEAQLEKSRLLSDRFSAERPKGSFSTLEIQRTEQGDSAMYLCASSLAGSYNEQFFGPGTRLTVL.

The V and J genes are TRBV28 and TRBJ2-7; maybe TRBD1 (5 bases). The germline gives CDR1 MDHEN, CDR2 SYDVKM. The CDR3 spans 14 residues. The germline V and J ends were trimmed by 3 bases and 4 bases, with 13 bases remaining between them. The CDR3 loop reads CASSFGRVVYEQYF. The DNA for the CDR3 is TGTGCCAGCAGTTTCGGCAGGGTTGTATACGAGCAGTACTTC.

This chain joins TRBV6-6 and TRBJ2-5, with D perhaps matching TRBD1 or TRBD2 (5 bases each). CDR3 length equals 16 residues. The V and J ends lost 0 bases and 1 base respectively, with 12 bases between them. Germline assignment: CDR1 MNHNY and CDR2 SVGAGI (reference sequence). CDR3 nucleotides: TGTGCCAGCAGTTACTCGTCTCGTGGGGGCCAAGAGACCCAGTACTTC. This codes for CASSYSSRGGQETQYF.

CDR3 coding DNA: TGTGCCAGCAGCCGAAAGACGAACACTGAAGCTTTCTTT. It encodes CASSRKTNTEAFF. The chain combines TRBV3-1 (or the pseudogene TRBV3-2) with TRBJ1-1, with unresolved D. Trimming took 4 bases from V and 1 from J, leaving 7 bases between them. Germline CDR1 LGHDT, CDR2 YNNKEL (reference sequence). This CDR3 has 13 residues.

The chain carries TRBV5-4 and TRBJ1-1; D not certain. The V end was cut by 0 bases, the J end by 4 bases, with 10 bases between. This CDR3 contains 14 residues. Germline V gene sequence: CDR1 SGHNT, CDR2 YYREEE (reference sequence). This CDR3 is CASSLARPFTEAFF. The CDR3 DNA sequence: TGTGCCAGCAGCTTGGCGCGCCCCTTCACTGAAGCTTTCTTT.

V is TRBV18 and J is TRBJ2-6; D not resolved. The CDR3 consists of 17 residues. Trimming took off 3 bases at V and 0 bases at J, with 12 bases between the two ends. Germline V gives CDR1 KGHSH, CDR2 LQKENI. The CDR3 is CASSPPQVGSGANVLTF. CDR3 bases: TGTGCCAGCTCACCCCCCCAGGTGGGCTCTGGGGCCAACGTCCTGACTTTC.

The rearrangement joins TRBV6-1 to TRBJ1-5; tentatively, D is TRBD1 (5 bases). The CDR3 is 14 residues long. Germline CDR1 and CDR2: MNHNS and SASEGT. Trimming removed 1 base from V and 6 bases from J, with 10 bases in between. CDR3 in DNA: TGTGCCAGCAGTGAAGGCAGGGTTGCTCAGCCCCAGCATTTT. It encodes CASSEGRVAQPQHF.

CDR3 DNA sequence: TGCAGCGTTCGGACCGGGAGTACGCAGTATTTT. Amino acid sequence: CSVRTGSTQYF. The J gene is TRBJ2-3, the V gene TRBV29-1, with a weak D call TRBD2 (6 bases). From germline, CDR1 is SQVTM and CDR2 ANQGSEA. The ends were cut back, 5 bases at V and 8 bases at J, with 11 bases in the middle. The CDR3 is 11 residues long.